This passage covers 16 T cell receptor beta chains from one sample sequenced in a study of blood T cells in healthy people across ages. A second PCR, run for about 6 to 12 cycles, used a sample-barcoded 5' primer plus a J-beta primer mix. A single record per CDR3 protein comes from TCRdb applying MiXCR to the 5' RACE reads. This table holds some 640,000 distinct CDR3 sequences, 49% found once. The sample taken for sequencing was blood. The receptors were sampled from a woman aged 55-69 years in good health.

V is TRBV5-1 and J is TRBJ2-7, with TRBD2 matching 7 bases. The CDR3 is 15 residues long. From germline, CDR1 is SGHRS and CDR2 YFSETQ. V shed 5 bases, J shed 1 base, and the junction held 9 bases outside the gene matches. The CDR3 region is CASRREGTASYEQYF. For the CDR3, the DNA is TGCGCCAGCAGGAGGGAGGGGACGGCTTCCTACGAGCAGTACTTC. The full variable domain, rest sourced from reference TRBV5-1 and TRBJ2-7, is KAGVTQTPRYLIKTRGQQVTLSCSPISGHRSVSWYQQTPGQGLQFLFEYFSETQRNKGNFPGRFSGRQFSNSRSEMNVSTLELGDSALYLCASRREGTASYEQYFGPGTRLTVT.

The gene calls are TRBV4-1 and TRBJ2-3, with D perhaps TRBD1 or TRBD2 (5 bases each). CDR3 length: 15 amino acids. The V gene lost 1 base and the J gene lost 1 base, with 9 bases spanning the gap. CDR1 and CDR2 (germline): MGHRA, YSYEKL. The CDR3 bases are TGCGCCAGCAGCCAAGCGGGGCTAGGCACAGATACGCAGTATTTT. This gives the protein CASSQAGLGTDTQYF.

The V gene is TRBV5-5, the J gene TRBJ2-7; 10 bases match TRBD1. V lost 6 bases and J lost 1; bases outside the gene matches: 4. Germline CDR1 and CDR2: SGHKS and YYEKEE (reference sequence). The CDR3 consists of 14 residues. The CDR3 region has the DNA TGTGCCAGCATCCGGGGACAGGGGTCCTACGAGCAGTACTTC. This translates into CASIRGQGSYEQYF.

This chain joins TRBV29-1 and TRBJ1-1; D may be TRBD1 (5 bases). The V gene lost 4 bases and the J gene lost 1 base, with 10 bases spanning the gap. The CDR3 loop spans 13 amino acids. Per the germline V gene, CDR1 is SQVTM and CDR2 is ANQGSEA. Written as DNA, the CDR3 is TGCAGCGTTGTTCTACAGGCGAACACTGAAGCTTTCTTT. Translated: CSVVLQANTEAFF.

This clonotype has more than one count but fewer than ten. The V call is TRBV11-2, the J call TRBJ2-7; 8 bases fit TRBD2. This CDR3 is 14 amino acids long. V dropped 5 bases and J dropped 6; count of bases not matched to a gene: 9. The germline gives CDR1 SGHAT, CDR2 FQNNGV. This CDR3 is CASSTLAGWSEQYF. The CDR3 coding sequence is TGTGCCAGCAGCACGTTAGCGGGATGGTCCGAGCAGTACTTC. The variable domain in full, completed from reference TRBV11-2 and TRBJ2-7, reads EAGVAQSPRYKIIEKRQSVAFWCNPISGHATLYWYQQILGQGPKLLIQFQNNGVVDDSQLPKDRFSAERLKGVDSTLKIQPAKLEDSAVYLCASSTLAGWSEQYFGPGTRLTVT.

This clonotype has just a few counts. The V gene is TRBV12-3 or TRBV12-4, the J gene TRBJ2-3, with D possibly matching TRBD1 (5 bases). V dropped 7 bases and J dropped 5 bases, with 13 bases sitting between them. This CDR3 is 13 amino acids long. The chain's CDR3 is CASNQGVVDTQYF. In nucleotides, the CDR3 is TGTGCCAGCAATCAAGGGGTGGTAGATACGCAGTATTTT.

The rearrangement uses TRBV29-1 and TRBJ2-5; D tentatively reads TRBD1 or TRBD2 (5 bases each). With the DNA end fitting TRBJ2-7 better, the J assignment may be wrong. Germline V gene sequence: CDR1 SQVTM, CDR2 ANQGSEA. The CDR3 covers 17 residues. The CDR3 region is CSVTLREYGTSRNEQYF. CDR3 nucleotides: TGCAGCGTGACCCTGAGGGAGTACGGGACGAGCAGGAACGAGCAGTACTTC.

The chain is built from TRBV20-1 and TRBJ2-7; no clear D. Trimming took 1 base from V and 1 from J, leaving 11 bases between them. The germline CDR1 and CDR2 sequences are DFQATT and SNEGSKA (reference sequence). The CDR3 runs to 14 residues. The CDR3 protein is CSARGGSRSYEQYF. The CDR3 region has the DNA TGCAGTGCTAGAGGAGGCTCAAGATCCTACGAGCAGTACTTC.

This clonotype has only a few counts. In DNA, the CDR3 is TGTGCCAGCAGCCCCTCACAGGGCGGGACCCAGTACTTC. This sequence encodes CASSPSQGGTQYF. The rearrangement joins TRBV27 to TRBJ2-5; weak D call: TRBD1 (6 bases). Between the trimmed V and J ends, which lost 6 bases and 7 bases, there was a span of 15 bases. CDR1 is MNHEY and CDR2 is SMNVEV in the germline V gene (reference sequence). The CDR3 contains 13 residues.

CDR3 sequence reads: CASSVGVGGGKAGANVLTF. CDR3 nucleotide sequence: TGTGCCAGCAGTGTGGGGGTCGGAGGTGGTAAGGCTGGGGCCAACGTCCTGACTTTC. The chain links TRBV25-1 to TRBJ2-6; D may be TRBD1 or TRBD2 (5 bases each). V was pared by 4 bases and J by 2 bases, with 21 bases between. This CDR3 spans 19 amino acids. Germline V gene sequence: CDR1 MGHDK, CDR2 SYGVNS.

This chain uses TRBV28 with TRBJ1-4; D is possibly TRBD1 (5 bases). Germline-derived CDR1 and CDR2 are MDHEN and SYDVKM. The CDR3 has 12 residues. Trimming took off 8 bases at V and 8 bases at J, with 12 bases between the two ends. CDR3: CASQTGGEKLFF. DNA of the CDR3: TGTGCCAGCCAAACCGGGGGGGAAAAACTGTTTTTT.

The chain joins TRBV20-1 to TRBJ2-5; 13 positions match TRBD2. Germline V CDR1 and CDR2: DFQATT, SNEGSKA (reference sequence). V lost 0 bases, J lost 11 bases, and 18 bases stayed unmatched. The CDR3 runs to 18 residues. For the CDR3, the DNA is TGCAGTGCTAGAGATCAGGGGACTAGCGGGATTCACTACAATGAGCAGTACTTC. Translation: CSARDQGTSGIHYNEQYF.

The chain uses TRBV2 and TRBJ2-5; TRBD1 matches 10 bases. CDR3 length equals 15 residues. Germline V CDR1 and CDR2: SNHLY, FYNNEI. V was clipped by 5 bases and J by 5 bases; unmatched bases: 8. DNA of the CDR3: TGTGCCAGCAGTCGCGGGACAGGGGTTGCCGAGACCCAGTACTTC. Encoded protein: CASSRGTGVAETQYF.

In this sample, this clonotype turned up many times. V and J are TRBV6-5 and TRBJ2-1, with 9 bases matching TRBD1. The junction had 10 bases not matched to a gene; V was cut back by 7 bases and J by 12 bases. This CDR3 contains 13 residues. The germline gives CDR1 MNHEY, CDR2 SVGAGI. DNA of the CDR3: TGTGCCAGCACCTCACAGGGGGCGACTTCGCAGTTCTTC. This translates into CASTSQGATSQFF.

J is TRBJ2-1 and V is TRBV7-2, with 7 bases lining up with TRBD2. The CDR3 covers 15 residues. Germline trimming cut 1 base from V and 10 bases from J; bases unmatched to any gene: 10. Germline CDR1 SGHTA, CDR2 FQGNSA. The CDR3 DNA sequence: TGTGCCAGCAGCTTAGATGCGGGAGATTTAAGAGAGCAGTTCTTC. Protein sequence: CASSLDAGDLREQFF. The full variable domain, rest sourced from reference TRBV7-2 and TRBJ2-1, is GAGVSQSPSNKVTEKGKDVELRCDPISGHTALYWYRQSLGQGLEFLIYFQGNSAPDKSGLPSDRFSAERTGGSVSTLTIQRTQQEDSAVYLCASSLDAGDLREQFFGPGTRLTVL.

This clonotype was recorded many times. J is TRBJ2-1 and V is TRBV12-3 or TRBV12-4; weak D call: TRBD2 (5 bases). This CDR3 is 13 amino acids long. Trimming stripped 1 base from V and 7 bases from J, with 8 bases between. The chain's CDR3 is CASSLVGGNEQFF. The CDR3 coding sequence is TGTGCCAGCAGTTTAGTCGGCGGGAATGAGCAGTTCTTC.